The 7 T cell receptor beta chains presented below share a single source sample, sequenced in a study of T cell clonality in common variable immunodeficiency. The method was immunoSEQ multiplex PCR; TCRdb's version includes in-frame clones alone and lacks a portion of them. The sample contains over 35,000 clones, none of them singletons. Sequencing was carried out using peripheral blood mononuclear cells. Receptor source: a person between 18 and 75 years old in good health.

This clone was recorded at least ten times. The missing CDR3 end, 3 residues past where the read stops, is filled in from the germline J gene. The chain is built from TRBV10-3 and TRBJ2-7, with 7 positions matching TRBD2. With 11 bases clipped from V and 5 bases from J, the junction kept 9 bases outside the gene matches. The CDR3 length is 12 residues. CDR1 and CDR2 (germline): ENHRY, SYGVKD. CDR3: CAARGMFNEQYF. CDR3 DNA (partial): TGTGCCGCGCGGGGGATGTTCAACGAG.

The sample holds many counts of this clone. The CDR3 goes on 3 residues after the read ends, and that part is filled in from the germline J gene. The J gene is TRBJ2-1, the V gene TRBV5-1, with 11 positions matching TRBD2. Trimming removed 0 bases from V and 5 bases from J; junction bases left unmatched: 4. From germline, CDR1 is SGHRS and CDR2 YFSETQ. This CDR3 is built from 16 residues. The CDR3 here is CASSLATSGSHNEQFF. The sequenced CDR3 bases are TGCGCCAGCAGCTTGGCTACTAGCGGGAGTCACAATGAG.

This clone was found many times. The CDR3 extends 3 residues past the end of the read, so its final part is completed from the germline J gene. The J gene is TRBJ1-5, the V gene TRBV11-2; 8 bases align to TRBD1. The V segment lost 0 bases and the J segment 4 bases; nucleotides outside the gene matches: 2. The germline V gene encodes CDR1 SGHAT and CDR2 FQNNGV. This CDR3 spans 15 amino acids. CDR3 sequence: CASSLEQGANQPQHF. The sequenced CDR3 bases are TGTGCCAGCAGCTTAGAGCAGGGGGCGAATCAGCCC.

This clone was detected many times. Read coverage stops 3 residues before the CDR3 terminus; the germline J gene supplies the remainder. The chain combines TRBV27 with TRBJ2-1; TRBD2 aligns across 7 bases. The ends lost 5 bases at V and 8 bases at J; junction bases unmatched: 9. This CDR3 spans 14 amino acids. Germline lookup yields CDR1 MNHEY and CDR2 SMNVEV (reference sequence). CDR3 DNA, as far as it was read: TGTGCCAGCAGTAACGGGGGGAGCCCCCATGAG. Protein product: CASSNGGSPHE. The CDR3 as a whole reads CASSNGGSPHEQFF.

This clone was observed many times. The read gets to within 3 residues of the CDR3 end, and the germline J gene fills in the rest. The chain is built from TRBV20-1 and TRBJ1-5; possible D gene TRBD1, 6 bases. Germline CDR1 reads DFQATT; CDR2 reads SNEGSKA (reference sequence). The CDR3 sequence is 16 residues long. V lost 1 base, J lost 9 bases, and 22 bases lay in between. This CDR3 is CSARVGAGAEGLPQHF. The sequenced CDR3 bases are TGCAGTGCTAGAGTCGGGGCGGGGGCAGAGGGCTTGCCC.

Concerning this clone: The read falls 3 residues short of the CDR3 end, and the missing part is taken from the germline J gene. J is TRBJ2-5 and V is TRBV5-1; 12 nucleotides line up with TRBD2. CDR3 length equals 16 residues. The junction had 11 bases not matched to a gene; V was cut back by 4 bases and J by 7 bases. Germline values: CDR1 SGHRS, CDR2 YFSETQ. CDR3 DNA, as far as it was read: TGCGCCAGCAGCCTAGGACTAGCGGGGCAAGAAGGGACC. Its protein product is CASSLGLAGQEGT. The CDR3 in full is CASSLGLAGQEGTQYF.

The table lists this clone with a few counts. The CDR3 end is not reached by the read, which stops 3 residues before it; the germline J gene fills it in. The chain employs TRBV5-5 and TRBJ1-5; the match to TRBD1 covers 9 bases. CDR1 and CDR2 (germline): SGHKS, YYEKEE (reference sequence). The CDR3 extends over 15 amino acids. The V gene end was trimmed by 3 bases and the J gene end by 7 bases; junction bases not matched to a gene: 8. CDR3 amino acids: CASSWGTGRGQPQHF. Incomplete CDR3 DNA: TGTGCCAGCAGCTGGGGGACAGGGAGGGGGCAGCCC.